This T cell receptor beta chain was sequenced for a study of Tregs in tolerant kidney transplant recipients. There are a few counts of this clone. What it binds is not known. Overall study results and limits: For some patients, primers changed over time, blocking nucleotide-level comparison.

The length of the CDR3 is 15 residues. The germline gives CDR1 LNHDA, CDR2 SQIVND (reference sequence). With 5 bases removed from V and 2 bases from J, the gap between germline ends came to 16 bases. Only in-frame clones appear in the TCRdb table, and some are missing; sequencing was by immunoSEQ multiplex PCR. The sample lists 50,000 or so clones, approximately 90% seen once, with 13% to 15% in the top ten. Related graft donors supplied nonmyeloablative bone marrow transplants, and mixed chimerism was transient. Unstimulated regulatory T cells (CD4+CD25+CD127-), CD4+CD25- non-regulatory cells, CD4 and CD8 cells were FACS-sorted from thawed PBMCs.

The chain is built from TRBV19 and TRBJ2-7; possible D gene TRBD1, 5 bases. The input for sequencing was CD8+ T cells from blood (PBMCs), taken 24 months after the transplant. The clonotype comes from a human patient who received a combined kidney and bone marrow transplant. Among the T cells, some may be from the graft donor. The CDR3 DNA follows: TGTGCCAGTAGTGACGGCAGGGCCACCACCTACGAGCAGTACTTC. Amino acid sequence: CASSDGRATTYEQYF.